This T cell receptor (beta chain) was recovered during a study of CD8+CD57+ T cells in acquired aplastic anemia. Across the whole study: Quantities of DNA derived from sorted CD4+ and CD8+ cells averaged 3.2 ug. Whole-study findings and limits: Researchers report that around 31 CD8+ CDR3 sequences appeared in both patients and controls.

Genomic DNA constituted the template upon which TCR beta VDJ and CDR3 profiling was performed. TCRdb reanalysed the reads using MiXCR and keeps one entry per CDR3 protein. The table lists about 200,000 distinct CDR3 sequences, roughly 60% of them singletons. As regards this clonotype: The antigen is unknown.

By flow cytometry, patients selected for sequencing had shown an expansion of CD8+CD57+ cells. Each patient had severe acquired aplastic anemia. Blood samples were obtained from patients who had received no prior therapy. The sequenced sample was sorted CD4+, CD8+, or CD8+CD57+ T cells (not recorded which) from PBMCs. The sequence derives from a human donor with aplastic anemia.

The chain's CDR3 is CASSPEKGISYEQYF. The CDR3 coding sequence is TGTGCCAGCAGTCCTGAGAAGGGGATCTCCTACGAGCAGTACTTC. This rearrangement joins TRBV7-9 to TRBJ2-7, with D maybe TRBD1 (5 bases). CDR3 length equals 15 residues. The germline V gene has CDR1 SEHNR and CDR2 FQNEAQ (reference sequence). The V end lost 6 bases, the J end lost 0 bases, and 15 bases lay between the germline ends.